This T cell receptor (beta chain) is from a study of regulatory T cells in long-lasting Graves disease. Whole-study results and caveats: Preferential use of TRBV28, TRBJ1-2 and TRBJ2-5 was seen in persistent disease.

This clonotype was seen many times. Its antigen remains unknown. This CDR3 has 16 amino acids. Germline CDR1 and CDR2: SQVTM and ANQGSEA. The ends lost 2 bases at V and 4 bases at J; junction bases unmatched: 9. Time point specified: newly diagnosed GD, antithyroid drugs for less than 3 months. The TCR library was made from RNA that had been extracted from PBMCs in TRIzol. Through Arm-PCR of CDR3 regions and iRepertoire HTBI primers, TCR beta libraries were built. TCRdb re-called the multiplex PCR reads with MiXCR, one entry per CDR3 protein. The top ten hold approximately 20% of the sample, which has 200,000 to 250,000 distinct CDR3 sequences, around 18% seen once.

This specimen consisted of peripheral blood mononuclear cells (PBMCs), obtained at new diagnosis, from a patient treated with antithyroid drugs. This chain uses TRBV29-1 with TRBJ2-3, with 10 bases matching TRBD2. This TCR was sampled from a female donor with Graves disease. The CDR3 loop is CSVENSGRRGSDTQYF. In DNA form, the CDR3 reads TGCAGCGTTGAAAATAGCGGGAGGCGAGGGTCAGATACGCAGTATTTT.